This is a list of T cell receptor beta chains from one sample in a study of T cell responses to AZD1222 COVID-19 vaccine. Sequencing used immunoSEQ multiplex PCR; TCRdb keeps in-frame clones, though not all of them. The repertoire has 200,000 or so clones, roughly 92% of them found once; the top ten carry less than 11%. The source was peripheral blood, collected on day 0 of AZD1222 vaccination. The receptors originated from an adult in good health. The CDR3 runs from the conserved cysteine through the conserved F or W. D genes are given only for firm matches. Not every row has a clone size; where given, it reads once, few, many or a size class.

j_call: TRBJ1-1; d_call: TRBD1; v_call: TRBV9; clone_size: -; cdr3_nt: TGTGCCAGCAGCGGAGGGACAGACCCCCGAGCTTTCTTT; cdr3_aa: CASSGGTDPRAFF
j_call: TRBJ1-3; d_call: TRBD1; v_call: TRBV27; clone_size: -; cdr3_nt: TGTGCCAGCAGTCCCACCCAGGGCAGGGGGCAATTGGGCTCTGGAAACACCATATATTTT; cdr3_aa: CASSPTQGRGQLGSGNTIYF
j_call: TRBJ1-1; d_call: TRBD1; v_call: TRBV10-1; clone_size: -; cdr3_nt: TGCGCCAGCAGTGAGTCAAGCGTCGACAGGGGAGACACTGAAGCTTTCTTT; cdr3_aa: CASSESSVDRGDTEAFF
j_call: TRBJ2-1; d_call: -; v_call: TRBV11-2; clone_size: -; cdr3_nt: TGTGCCAGCAGTTCCGGAGGGGGCACGATGGGTGAGCAGTTCTTC; cdr3_aa: CASSSGGGTMGEQFF
j_call: TRBJ2-1; d_call: -; v_call: TRBV12-3/TRBV12-4; clone_size: -; cdr3_nt: TGTGCCAGCAATCTCGACGGGAACAATGAGCAGTTCTTC; cdr3_aa: CASNLDGNNEQFF
j_call: TRBJ2-7; d_call: TRBD2; v_call: TRBV6-2/TRBV6-3; clone_size: -; cdr3_nt: TGTGCCAGCAGTTTGACTAGCGGGAGAACCGAGCAGTACTTC; cdr3_aa: CASSLTSGRTEQYF
j_call: TRBJ2-1; d_call: TRBD1; v_call: TRBV19; clone_size: -; cdr3_nt: TGTGCCAGTAGTCTGGTGGGACAGTCCTACAATGAGCAGTTCTTC; cdr3_aa: CASSLVGQSYNEQFF
j_call: TRBJ1-2; d_call: -; v_call: TRBV30; clone_size: once; cdr3_nt: TGTGCCTGGAGTGGGGCGGGCGCATCTAGCTATGGCTACACCTTC; cdr3_aa: CAWSGAGASSYGYTF
j_call: TRBJ1-4; d_call: TRBD1; v_call: TRBV2; clone_size: -; cdr3_nt: TGTGCCAGCAGGGGACAGGCAACTAATGAAAAACTGTTTTTT; cdr3_aa: CASRGQATNEKLFF
j_call: TRBJ1-5; d_call: -; v_call: TRBV27; clone_size: -; cdr3_nt: TGTGCCAGCAGTTTCACGCAAGATCAGCCCCAGCATTTT; cdr3_aa: CASSFTQDQPQHF
j_call: TRBJ1-2; d_call: -; v_call: TRBV28; clone_size: -; cdr3_nt: TGTGCCAGCAGTTCGGGACTCCTGGGGAGAGGCTACACCTTC; cdr3_aa: CASSSGLLGRGYTF
j_call: TRBJ1-2; d_call: TRBD1; v_call: TRBV24-1; clone_size: -; cdr3_nt: TGTGCCACCAGCTCCGGACAGGGGAACTACACCTTC; cdr3_aa: CATSSGQGNYTF
j_call: TRBJ2-1; d_call: TRBD2; v_call: TRBV6-1; clone_size: -; cdr3_nt: TGTGCCAGCAGTGAGCGTCTAGCGGGAATGGGTAAGGAGCAGTTCTTC; cdr3_aa: CASSERLAGMGKEQFF
j_call: TRBJ2-2; d_call: TRBD1; v_call: TRBV7-2; clone_size: once; cdr3_nt: TGTGCCAGCAGCGCACCACTGGCGGGACAGGGGAACACCGGGGAGCTGTTTTTT; cdr3_aa: CASSAPLAGQGNTGELFF
j_call: TRBJ2-1; d_call: TRBD2; v_call: TRBV6-6; clone_size: -; cdr3_nt: TGTGCCAGCAGTATAGCGGGGGGGGGAAATGAGCAGTTCTTC; cdr3_aa: CASSIAGGGNEQFF
j_call: TRBJ2-1; d_call: -; v_call: TRBV30; clone_size: -; cdr3_nt: TGTGCCTGGAGTGTAACCGCTGACAATGAGCAGTTCTTC; cdr3_aa: CAWSVTADNEQFF
j_call: TRBJ1-2; d_call: -; v_call: TRBV12-3/TRBV12-4; clone_size: -; cdr3_nt: TGTGCCAGCAGTTTCGGAAGGACGTCCGGCTACACCTTC; cdr3_aa: CASSFGRTSGYTF
j_call: TRBJ1-1; d_call: -; v_call: TRBV4-2; clone_size: -; cdr3_nt: TGTGCCAGCAGCCAAGATGGGGCAGTTATGAACACTGAAGCTTTCTTT; cdr3_aa: CASSQDGAVMNTEAFF
j_call: TRBJ2-5; d_call: -; v_call: TRBV4-3; clone_size: -; cdr3_nt: TGCGCCAGCAGCCAGGCAGTCCAAGAGACCCAGTACTTC; cdr3_aa: CASSQAVQETQYF
j_call: TRBJ2-3; d_call: TRBD1; v_call: TRBV24-1; clone_size: -; cdr3_nt: TGTGCCACCAGTGCTTTTGGAGGGACAGGGGTCACAGATACGCAGTATTTT; cdr3_aa: CATSAFGGTGVTDTQYF
j_call: TRBJ1-2; d_call: TRBD1; v_call: TRBV27; clone_size: -; cdr3_nt: TGTGCCAGCAGCCAGGACAGGGCGTATGGCTACACCTTC; cdr3_aa: CASSQDRAYGYTF
j_call: TRBJ1-1; d_call: TRBD1; v_call: TRBV7-2; clone_size: once; cdr3_nt: TGTGCCAGCAGCTTACAGGGGGCAGCCACTGAAGCTTTCTTT; cdr3_aa: CASSLQGAATEAFF
j_call: TRBJ2-3; d_call: -; v_call: TRBV2; clone_size: -; cdr3_nt: TGTGCCAGCAAACCTCAGCAGGGGTCAGATACGCAGTATTTT; cdr3_aa: CASKPQQGSDTQYF
j_call: TRBJ1-4; d_call: -; v_call: TRBV2; clone_size: -; cdr3_nt: TGTGCCAGCAGTGAAGAGGGTGAAAAACTGTTTTTT; cdr3_aa: CASSEEGEKLFF
j_call: TRBJ2-3; d_call: TRBD2; v_call: TRBV24-1; clone_size: -; cdr3_nt: TGTGCCACCAGTGACGGGGGGGCGAGAGGAGTGAAGCAGTATTTT; cdr3_aa: CATSDGGARGVKQYF